This TCR beta chain appears in the sequencing data of a study of molecular identifiers for immune sequencing clone quantification (dated by TCRdb to about 2018). Some background on the complete study: For a replicate experiment, RNA from approximately 20,000 or 100,000 naive CD8 T cells was divided into five aliquots, and four of the five aliquots were sequenced. This methods study benchmarked molecular-identifier clustering-based TCR repertoire sequencing (MIDCIRS) and TCR RNA copy counting, using CD8 T cells to do so. Paper-wide results and their limitations: Modeling gave roughly 3 recovered TCR RNA copies per cell versus around 10 by digital PCR, implying around 30% capture efficiency. Spiked-in Jurkat TCR RNA equivalent to a single cell was reported to be detectable even among approximately 1.1 million naive CD8 T cells. The naive libraries included spiked-in Jurkat TCR RNA (roughly nine copies' worth), and this Jurkat TCR RNA is not part of the donor repertoire. When barcode sub-clustering was left out, chimeric consensus sequences inflated TCR diversity, with chimeras reaching as high as 47%. In CMV-specific effector cells, clones with more than 20 RNA copies contained over 98% of molecules, whereas in naive cells such clones contained under 1% of molecules. Highly expanded clone sizes could be underestimated because identical TCR molecules may share a barcode.

Preparation of the library involved PCR. Sequencer: Illumina HiSeq 4000. Bulk TCR libraries were generated as previously described, with the TCR primers listed in Table S5 used. Purification of total RNA was performed with the Qiagen AllPrep DNA/RNA kit. Before analysis, reads from multiple sequencing runs of one library were combined. The study's processing was this. Only reads with exact TCR constant sequence were kept, trimmed to 150 nt, and grouped by their 12-nt molecular barcodes. Reads in each barcode group were sub-clustered using a 15% Levenshtein threshold, and a quality-weighted consensus sequence was built for each RNA molecule. Non-functional sequences were excluded, and lower-count sequences lying one edit away from another sequence were also excluded. Barcode sub-clusters with fewer than 20% of the maximum read count were removed, based on fitting two negative binomial distributions. The public reads were reprocessed in TCRdb via fastp at Q25 and MiXCR, keeping in-frame beta chains. Each CDR3 protein appears once, grouped with its most common genes and DNA. TCRdb's processing, not the study's, gives the V and J calls here. This sample gives about 500,000 distinct CDR3 sequences in total; about a fifth of them show up just once. Of the sample, more than 0.8% falls within the top ten clones.

From cysteine to phenylalanine, the CDR3 is 11 amino acids long. Of the read, only the CDR3 DNA is kept; its 33 bases are in frame from base 1. Cut back by 4 bases and 5 bases, the V and J ends lie 5 bases apart. Via the germline V gene (reference sequence), CDR1 is SEHNR and CDR2 FQNEAQ. This clonotype was observed a handful of times. It has no known antigen specificity. No base qualities exist here, and no much larger clone lies one base off it. Libraries of naive CD8 T cells were built from anywhere between roughly 20,000 and 1,100,000 sorted cells, with 10%, 30% or 50% of the purified RNA used. Naive CD8 T cells, defined as CD8+CD4-CCR7+CD45RA+, were FACS-sorted into RLT Plus buffer on a BD FACSAria II. To test detection sensitivity, Jurkat RNA equal to ten TCR copies was added to samples of roughly 18,000-1,100,000 naive CD8 T cells. CD8 T cells were enriched with RosetteSep CD8+ T Cell Enrichment Cocktail and Ficoll-Paque, followed by ACK red cell lysis.

The sequence came from a human donor in good health. Some libraries in this study had Jurkat cell RNA spiked in. Sequenced material: naive CD8+ T cells from blood, with Jurkat cell RNA spiked in. The cell subset or site label corresponds to: FACS-sorted CD8+CD4-CCR7+CD45RA+ naive T cells. This chain joins TRBV7-9 to TRBJ2-5; perhaps TRBD2 is the D gene, with 5 bases matching. In nucleotide form, the sequence is TGTGCCAGCAGCTGGGAGGAGACCCAGTACTTC. Protein translation: CASSWEETQYF.